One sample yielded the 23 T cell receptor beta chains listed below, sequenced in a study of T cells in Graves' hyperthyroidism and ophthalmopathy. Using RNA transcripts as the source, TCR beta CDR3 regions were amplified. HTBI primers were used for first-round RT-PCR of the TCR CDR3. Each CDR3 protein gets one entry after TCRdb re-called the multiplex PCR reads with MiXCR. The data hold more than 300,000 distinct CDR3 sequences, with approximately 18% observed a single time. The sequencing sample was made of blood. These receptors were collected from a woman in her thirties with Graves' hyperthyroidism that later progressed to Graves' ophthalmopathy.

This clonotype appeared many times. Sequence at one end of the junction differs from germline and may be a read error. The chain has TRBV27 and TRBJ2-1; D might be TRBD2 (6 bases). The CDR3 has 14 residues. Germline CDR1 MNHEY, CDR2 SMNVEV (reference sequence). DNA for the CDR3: TGTGCCAGCGGTTTACCGGGAGCTAGGAATGAGCAGTTCTTC. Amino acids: CASGLPGARNEQFF.

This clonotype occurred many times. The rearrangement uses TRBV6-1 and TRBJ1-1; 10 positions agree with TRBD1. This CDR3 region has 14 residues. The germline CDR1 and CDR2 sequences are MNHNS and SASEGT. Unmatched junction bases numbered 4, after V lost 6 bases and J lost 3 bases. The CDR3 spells CASRLGTGDTEAFF. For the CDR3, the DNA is TGTGCCAGCAGACTCGGGACAGGGGACACTGAAGCTTTCTTT.

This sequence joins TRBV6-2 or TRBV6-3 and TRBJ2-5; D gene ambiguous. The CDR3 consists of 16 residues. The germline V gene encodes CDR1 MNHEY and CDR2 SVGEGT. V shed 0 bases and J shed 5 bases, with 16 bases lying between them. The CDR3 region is CASSYSSGDLGETQYF. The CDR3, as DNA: TGTGCCAGCAGTTACTCGAGTGGGGATCTGGGCGAGACCCAGTACTTC.

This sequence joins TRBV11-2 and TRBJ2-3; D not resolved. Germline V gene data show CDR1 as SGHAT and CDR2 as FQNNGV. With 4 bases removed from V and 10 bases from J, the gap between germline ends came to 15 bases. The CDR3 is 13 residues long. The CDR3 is CASSSYEADPQYF. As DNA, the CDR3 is TGTGCCAGCAGCTCCTATGAGGCCGACCCGCAGTATTTT.

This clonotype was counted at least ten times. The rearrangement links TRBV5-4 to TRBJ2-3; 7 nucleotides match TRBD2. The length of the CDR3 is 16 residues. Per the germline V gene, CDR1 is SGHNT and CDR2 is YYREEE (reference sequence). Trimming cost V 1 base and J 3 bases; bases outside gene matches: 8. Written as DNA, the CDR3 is TGTGCCAGCAGCTTGAGAGGGAGGGCCAGTACAGATACGCAGTATTTT. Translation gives CASSLRGRASTDTQYF.

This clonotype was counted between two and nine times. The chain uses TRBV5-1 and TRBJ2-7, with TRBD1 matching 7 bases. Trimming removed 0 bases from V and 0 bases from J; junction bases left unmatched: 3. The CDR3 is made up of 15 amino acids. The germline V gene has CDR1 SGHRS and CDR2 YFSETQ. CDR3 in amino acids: CASSLAGTDSYEQYF. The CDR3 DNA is TGCGCCAGCAGCTTGGCCGGGACAGACTCCTACGAGCAGTACTTC.

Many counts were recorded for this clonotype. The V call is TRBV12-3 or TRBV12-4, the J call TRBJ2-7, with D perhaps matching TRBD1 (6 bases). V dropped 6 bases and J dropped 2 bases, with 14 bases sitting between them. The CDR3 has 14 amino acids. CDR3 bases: TGTGCCAGCAGAGGGTCAGGGGAACCCTACGAGCAGTACTTC. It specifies CASRGSGEPYEQYF.

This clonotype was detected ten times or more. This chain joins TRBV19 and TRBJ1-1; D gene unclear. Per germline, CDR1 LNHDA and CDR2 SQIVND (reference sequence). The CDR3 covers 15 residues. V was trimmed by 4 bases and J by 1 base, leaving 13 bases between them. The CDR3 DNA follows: TGTGCCAGTAGTACGCCCCCGGAGGGGAACACTGAAGCTTTCTTT. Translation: CASSTPPEGNTEAFF.

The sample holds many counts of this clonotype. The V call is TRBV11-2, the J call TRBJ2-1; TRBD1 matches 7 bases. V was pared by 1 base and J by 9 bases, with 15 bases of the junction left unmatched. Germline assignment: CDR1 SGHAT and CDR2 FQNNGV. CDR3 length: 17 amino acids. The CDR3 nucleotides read TGTGCCAGCAGCTTAGTTCTTGGACAGGTCTTCCAGGGTGAGCAGTTCTTC. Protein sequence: CASSLVLGQVFQGEQFF. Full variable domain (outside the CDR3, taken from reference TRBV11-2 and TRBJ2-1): EAGVAQSPRYKIIEKRQSVAFWCNPISGHATLYWYQQILGQGPKLLIQFQNNGVVDDSQLPKDRFSAERLKGVDSTLKIQPAKLEDSAVYLCASSLVLGQVFQGEQFFGPGTRLTVL.

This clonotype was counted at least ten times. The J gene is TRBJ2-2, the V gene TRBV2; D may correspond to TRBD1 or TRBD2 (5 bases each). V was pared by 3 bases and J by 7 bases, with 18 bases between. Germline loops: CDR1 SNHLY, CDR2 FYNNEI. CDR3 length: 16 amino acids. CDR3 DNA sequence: TGTGCCAGCAGTGAGAGGGGCCAGGGATTGCACGGGGAGCTGTTTTTT. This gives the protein CASSERGQGLHGELFF. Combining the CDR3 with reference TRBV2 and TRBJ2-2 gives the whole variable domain EPEVTQTPSHQVTQMGQEVILRCVPISNHLYFYWYRQILGQKVEFLVSFYNNEISEKSEIFDDQFSVERPDGSNFTLKIRSTKLEDSAMYFCASSERGQGLHGELFFGEGSRLTVL.

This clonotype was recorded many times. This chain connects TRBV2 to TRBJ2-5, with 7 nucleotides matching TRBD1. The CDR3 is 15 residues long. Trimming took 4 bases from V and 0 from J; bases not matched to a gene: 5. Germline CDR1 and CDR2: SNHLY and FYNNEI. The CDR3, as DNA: TGTGCCAGCAGTGTGGAAGGGACAGACCAAGAGACCCAGTACTTC. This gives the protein CASSVEGTDQETQYF.

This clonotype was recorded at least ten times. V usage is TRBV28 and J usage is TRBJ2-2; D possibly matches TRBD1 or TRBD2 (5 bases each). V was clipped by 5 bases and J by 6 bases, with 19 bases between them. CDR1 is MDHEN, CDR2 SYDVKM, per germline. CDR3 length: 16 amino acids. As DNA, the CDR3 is TGTGCCAGCAGTCCCCATGACACTGAGGGGTCCGGGGAGCTGTTTTTT. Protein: CASSPHDTEGSGELFF.

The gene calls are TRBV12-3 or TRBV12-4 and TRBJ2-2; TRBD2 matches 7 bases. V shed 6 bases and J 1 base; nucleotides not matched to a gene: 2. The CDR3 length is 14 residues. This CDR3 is CASSWGGNTGELFF. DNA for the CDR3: TGTGCCAGCAGCTGGGGGGGGAACACCGGGGAGCTGTTTTTT.

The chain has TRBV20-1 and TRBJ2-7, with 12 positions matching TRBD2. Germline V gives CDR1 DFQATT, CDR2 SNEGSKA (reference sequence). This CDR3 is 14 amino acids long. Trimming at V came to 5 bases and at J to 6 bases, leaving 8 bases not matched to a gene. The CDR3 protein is CSALRTSGASEQYF. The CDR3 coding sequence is TGCAGTGCTTTACGGACTAGCGGGGCCTCCGAGCAGTACTTC.

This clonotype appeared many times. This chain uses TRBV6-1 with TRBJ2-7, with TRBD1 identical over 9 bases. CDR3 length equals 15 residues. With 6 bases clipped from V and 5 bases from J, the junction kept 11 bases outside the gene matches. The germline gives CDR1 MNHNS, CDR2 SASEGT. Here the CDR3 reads CASRYRPGQGHEQYF. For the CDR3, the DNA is TGTGCCAGCAGATACCGTCCGGGACAGGGCCACGAGCAGTACTTC.

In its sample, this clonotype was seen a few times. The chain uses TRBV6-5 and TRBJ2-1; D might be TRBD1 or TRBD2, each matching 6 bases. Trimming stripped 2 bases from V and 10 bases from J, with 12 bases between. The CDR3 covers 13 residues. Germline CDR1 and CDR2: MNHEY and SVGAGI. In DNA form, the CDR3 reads TGTGCCAGCAGTTACCGAGGGGGGCACGAGCAGTTCTTC. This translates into CASSYRGGHEQFF.

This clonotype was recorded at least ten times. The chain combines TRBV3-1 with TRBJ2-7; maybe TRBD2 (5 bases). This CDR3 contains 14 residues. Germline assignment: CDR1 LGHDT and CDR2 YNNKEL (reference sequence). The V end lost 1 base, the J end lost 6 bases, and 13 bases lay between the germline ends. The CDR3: CASSQGVLAGEQYF. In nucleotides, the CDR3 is TGTGCCAGCAGCCAAGGGGTTCTCGCGGGCGAGCAGTACTTC.

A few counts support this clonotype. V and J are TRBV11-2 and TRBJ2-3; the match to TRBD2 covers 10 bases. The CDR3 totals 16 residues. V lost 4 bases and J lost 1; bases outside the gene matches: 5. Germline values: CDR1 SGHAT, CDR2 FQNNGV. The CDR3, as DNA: TGTGCCAGCAGCTGGGGAGCGGGAGGGGGCACAGATACGCAGTATTTT. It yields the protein CASSWGAGGGTDTQYF. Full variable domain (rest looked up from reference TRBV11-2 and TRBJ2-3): EAGVAQSPRYKIIEKRQSVAFWCNPISGHATLYWYQQILGQGPKLLIQFQNNGVVDDSQLPKDRFSAERLKGVDSTLKIQPAKLEDSAVYLCASSWGAGGGTDTQYFGPGTRLTVL.

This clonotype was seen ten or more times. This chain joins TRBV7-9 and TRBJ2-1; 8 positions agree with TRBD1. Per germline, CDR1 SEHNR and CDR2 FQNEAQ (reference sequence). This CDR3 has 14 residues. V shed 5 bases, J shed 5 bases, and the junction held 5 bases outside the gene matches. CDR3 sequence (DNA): TGTGCCAGCAGCCCGGACAGGGCTCACAATGAGCAGTTCTTC. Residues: CASSPDRAHNEQFF.

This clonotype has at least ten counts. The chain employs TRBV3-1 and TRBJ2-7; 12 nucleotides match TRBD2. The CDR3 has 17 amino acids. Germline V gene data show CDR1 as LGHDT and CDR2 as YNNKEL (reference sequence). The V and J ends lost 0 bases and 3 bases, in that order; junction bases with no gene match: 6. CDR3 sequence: CASSQERGLAGVYEQYF. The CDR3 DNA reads TGTGCCAGCAGCCAAGAACGGGGACTAGCGGGCGTCTACGAGCAGTACTTC.

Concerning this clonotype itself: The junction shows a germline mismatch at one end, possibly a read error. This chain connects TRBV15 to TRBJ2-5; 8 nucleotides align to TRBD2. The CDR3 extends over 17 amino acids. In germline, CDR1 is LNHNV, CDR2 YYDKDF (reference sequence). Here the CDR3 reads CDTSRVAGGPVQETQYF. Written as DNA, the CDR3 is TGTGACACCAGCAGAGTCGCGGGGGGCCCGGTCCAAGAGACCCAGTACTTC.

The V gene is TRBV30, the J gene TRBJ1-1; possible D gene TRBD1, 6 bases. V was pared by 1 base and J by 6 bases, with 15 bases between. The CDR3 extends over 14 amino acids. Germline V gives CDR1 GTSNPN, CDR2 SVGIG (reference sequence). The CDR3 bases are TGTGCCTGGAGTGCGCTAACAGGGTCTGCTGAAGCTTTCTTT. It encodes CAWSALTGSAEAFF.

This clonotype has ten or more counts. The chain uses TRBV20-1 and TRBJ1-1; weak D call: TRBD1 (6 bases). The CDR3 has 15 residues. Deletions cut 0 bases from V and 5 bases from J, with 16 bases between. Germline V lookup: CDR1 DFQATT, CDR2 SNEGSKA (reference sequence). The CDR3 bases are TGCAGTGCTAGAGATCCTGTCGGCCAGGGGACTGAAGCTTTCTTT. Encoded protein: CSARDPVGQGTEAFF.